This T cell receptor beta chain stems from a study of CD8 T cells in Susac syndrome. Across the study: Blood was drawn from Susac syndrome patients while they were therapy-naive, on corticosteroids, or on intravenous immunoglobulin alone.

With respect to this clonotype: Its antigen is unknown.

The RNA input was 0.5 to 1 ug, and it was reverse transcribed with random hexamers. It was immunoSEQ multiplex PCR that amplified TCR beta CDR3 across 54 Vbeta and 13 Jbeta. TCRdb reprocessed the immunoSEQ multiplex PCR reads with MiXCR, giving one entry per CDR3 protein. The table shows some 160,000 distinct CDR3 sequences, with 85% to 95% occurring only once. Germline V gene data show CDR1 as DFQATT and CDR2 as SNEGSKA (reference sequence). The CDR3 covers 14 residues. Study results and caveats: Clonal expansion was missing from Susac syndrome CD4+ T cell repertoires.

This TCR came from a human donor with Susac syndrome. Sequenced sample: CD4+ T cells from PBMCs. The V gene is TRBV20-1, the J gene TRBJ2-1; 8 bases fit TRBD2. This CDR3 is CRAGTRGGAGEQFF. CDR3 coding DNA: TGCAGGGCGGGGACTAGGGGGGGGGCCGGGGAGCAGTTCTTC.